A selection of T cell receptor beta chains follows, all from one sample in a study of long-term antiretroviral therapy in people with HIV. Method: immunoSEQ multiplex PCR; TCRdb's copy keeps in-frame clones and lacks some. The repertoire holds 15,000 to 20,000 clones, with about 80% as singletons. The sample in question was unsorted PBMCs, obtained 0.1 years after starting antiretroviral therapy. The receptors were gathered from a young man with HIV. Each CDR3 is given with its conserved first and last residue. Each record gives: D gene, J gene, V gene, clone size, CDR3 DNA, CDR3 protein. The D gene is left open where the match is weak. Part of the rows lack a size; the others show once, few, many or a class for expanded clones.

TRBD2	TRBJ2-3	TRBV7-6	.	TGTGCCAGCAGCTCCAGTGGCCTAGCGGGCGCGGGGACGCAGTATTTT	CASSSSGLAGAGTQYF
.	TRBJ2-7	TRBV6-1	few	TGTGCCAGCAGTGAAATAGTCAGGGGGGGTTACGAGCAGTACTTC	CASSEIVRGGYEQYF
.	TRBJ1-3	TRBV6-5	.	TGTGCCAGCAGCCCCGGACAGCTAAGGGGAAACACCATATATTTT	CASSPGQLRGNTIYF
.	TRBJ1-3	TRBV7-9	.	TGTGCCAGCAGCTTAGGGGGGCAGGGAGACTCTGGAAACACCATATATTTT	CASSLGGQGDSGNTIYF
.	TRBJ1-1	TRBV2	.	TGTGCCAGCAGTGAAGCGCAGGGTTTCACTGAAGCTTTCTTT	CASSEAQGFTEAFF
.	TRBJ1-3	TRBV5-4	.	TGTGCCAGCAGCTTGGAAGTGGGAGACACCATATATTTT	CASSLEVGDTIYF
.	TRBJ2-1	TRBV4-3	.	TGCGCCAGCAGCCAAGATAGGGTGCGAGGGTCCTACAATGAGCAGTTCTTC	CASSQDRVRGSYNEQFF
TRBD2	TRBJ2-7	TRBV5-1	.	TGCGCCAGCGGACGGGAGGCCAACTACGAGCAGTACTTC	CASGREANYEQYF
.	TRBJ2-7	TRBV6-6	.	TGTGCCAGCAGCTACGCACTGGACGCCTACGAGCAGTACTTC	CASSYALDAYEQYF
.	TRBJ2-1	TRBV7-9	.	TGTGCCAGCACCTCGAGGAGGGGAAACAATGAGCAGTTCTTC	CASTSRRGNNEQFF
.	TRBJ1-2	TRBV14	.	TGTGCCAGCAGCCAAAGTCAAGGGTACGGCTACACCTTC	CASSQSQGYGYTF
.	TRBJ2-1	TRBV6-4	.	TGTGCCAGCAGTGACTCGGGTTCGGGGGATAGGAATGAGCAGTTCTTC	CASSDSGSGDRNEQFF
TRBD1	TRBJ1-2	TRBV14	few	TGTGCCAGCAGCCGTAGCGGACAGGGAAGTGGATATGGCTACACCTTC	CASSRSGQGSGYGYTF
TRBD1	TRBJ2-7	TRBV4-1	few	TGCGCCAGCAGCCAAGACGACAGGGACGACGAGCAGTACTTC	CASSQDDRDDEQYF
.	TRBJ1-1	TRBV6-5	.	TGTGCCAGCAGTCCCTCCGGACCCGAAAAGCGAGCTTTCTTT	CASSPSGPEKRAFF
.	TRBJ1-4	TRBV7-9	.	TGTGCCAGCAGCCAGGTTCCTGAAAAACTGTTTTTT	CASSQVPEKLFF
.	TRBJ2-7	TRBV2	.	TGTGCCAGCAAGGCGCTGAGCGCTGAGGCCTCCACAAGAAACTACGAGCAGTACTTC	CASKALSAEASTRNYEQYF
TRBD1	TRBJ1-5	TRBV4-1	.	TGCGCCAGCAGCCAAGGGGACAGCTATCAGCCCCAGCATTTT	CASSQGDSYQPQHF
TRBD1	TRBJ1-2	TRBV7-2	.	TGTGCCAGCAGCTTAGACAGGGGATCAAACTATGGCTACACCTTC	CASSLDRGSNYGYTF
TRBD1	TRBJ2-1	TRBV7-8	.	TGTGCCAGCAGCAGGATGACAGGGACCTACAATGAGCAGTTCTTC	CASSRMTGTYNEQFF
.	TRBJ1-2	TRBV9	.	TGTGCCAGCAGCCCTTCTCTTCTATCTGGCTACACCTTC	CASSPSLLSGYTF
TRBD1	TRBJ2-5	TRBV6-1	.	TGTGCCAGCAGTGTTTCCGGGACAGGAGAGACCCAGTACTTC	CASSVSGTGETQYF
.	TRBJ2-7	TRBV19	once	TGTGCCAGTAGTATGAACAGCATGGACTCCTACGAGCAGTACTTC	CASSMNSMDSYEQYF
TRBD2	TRBJ2-2	TRBV7-2	.	TGTGCCAGCAGCTGGGGGGGGAACACCGGGGAGCTGTTTTTT	CASSWGGNTGELFF
.	TRBJ1-2	TRBV9	.	TGTGCCAGCAGCGTATCTACCGGGAGAGTCTCAAACTATGGCTACACCTTC	CASSVSTGRVSNYGYTF
.	TRBJ2-5	TRBV5-4	.	TGTGCCAGCAGCCTCCCGAGCCGCCAAGAGACCCAGTACTTC	CASSLPSRQETQYF
.	TRBJ1-5	TRBV7-2	.	TGTGCCAGCAGCTTAGGAGGGGTTCAGCCCCAGCATTTT	CASSLGGVQPQHF
.	TRBJ1-5	TRBV7-6	.	TGTGCCAGCACCCTCTACCCCGGGACCCGGGACAATCAGCCCCAGCATTTT	CASTLYPGTRDNQPQHF
.	TRBJ1-6	TRBV4-2	few	TGTGCCAGCAGCCAAGATAAGGGTTCACCCCTCCACTTT	CASSQDKGSPLHF
.	TRBJ2-5	TRBV9	.	TGTGCCAGCAGCGAGGGGAGCAGTCAAGAGACCCAGTACTTC	CASSEGSSQETQYF
.	TRBJ1-3	TRBV13	.	TGTGCCAGCAGCGAAGTACTAGGGGAACGGTCGGGAAACACCATATATTTT	CASSEVLGERSGNTIYF
.	TRBJ2-3	TRBV5-4	few	TGTGCCAGCTCCTACGTCCCAGATACGCAGTATTTT	CASSYVPDTQYF
.	TRBJ1-1	TRBV25-1	once	TGTGCCAGCAGTGAAGTGATGAACACTGAAGCTTTCTTT	CASSEVMNTEAFF
.	TRBJ2-7	TRBV25-1	few	TGTGCCAGCAGTGGACAGTTCTCCTACGAGCAGTACTTC	CASSGQFSYEQYF
.	TRBJ2-2	TRBV9	.	TGTGCCAGCAGCGTTCTCAGCTCGACGGGCACCGGGGAGCTGTTTTTT	CASSVLSSTGTGELFF
.	TRBJ1-1	TRBV19	.	TGTGCCAGTAGTATCGGGGCCGGTAGGAGGGGCACTGAAGCTTTCTTT	CASSIGAGRRGTEAFF
TRBD2	TRBJ2-1	TRBV25-1	once	TGTGCCAGCAGTGACTTCGATGGGGGGGATGAGCAGTTCTTC	CASSDFDGGDEQFF
TRBD1	TRBJ2-1	TRBV13	.	TGTGCCAGCAGCTTGGTGGACAGGGGGTTCAATGAGCAGTTCTTC	CASSLVDRGFNEQFF
TRBD2	TRBJ2-1	TRBV9	few	TGTGCCAGCAGCGACAGGAGCGGGGGGCCCCTCTTATTCTACAATGAGCAGTTCTTC	CASSDRSGGPLLFYNEQFF